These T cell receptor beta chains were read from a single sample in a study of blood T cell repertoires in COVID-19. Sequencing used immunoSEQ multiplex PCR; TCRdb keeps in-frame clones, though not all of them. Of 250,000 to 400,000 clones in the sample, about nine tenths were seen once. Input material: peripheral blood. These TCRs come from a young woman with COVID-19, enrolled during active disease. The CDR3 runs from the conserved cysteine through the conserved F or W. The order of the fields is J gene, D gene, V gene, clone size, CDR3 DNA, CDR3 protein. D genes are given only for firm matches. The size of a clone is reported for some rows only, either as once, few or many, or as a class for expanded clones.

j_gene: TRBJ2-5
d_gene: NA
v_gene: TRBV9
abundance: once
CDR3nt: TGTGCCAGCAGCGTAGATGGGGGGCAAGAGACCCAGTACTTC
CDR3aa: CASSVDGGQETQYF

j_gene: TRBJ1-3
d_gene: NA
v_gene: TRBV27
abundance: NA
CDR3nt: TGTGCCAGCAGTCCAGGGGTGTTGGAGACCTCTGGAAACACCATATATTTT
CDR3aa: CASSPGVLETSGNTIYF

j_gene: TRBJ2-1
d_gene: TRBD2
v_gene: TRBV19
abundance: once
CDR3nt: TGTGCCACTAAATTAGCGGGGCTTTCCTACAATGAGCAGTTCTTC
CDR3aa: CATKLAGLSYNEQFF

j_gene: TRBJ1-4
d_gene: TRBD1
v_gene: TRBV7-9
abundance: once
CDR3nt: TGTGCCAGCAGCACCAGAGACAGGGGTGCAACTAATGAAAAACTGTTTTTT
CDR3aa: CASSTRDRGATNEKLFF

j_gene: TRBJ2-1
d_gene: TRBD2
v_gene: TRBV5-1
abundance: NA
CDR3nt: TGCGCCAGCAGCGAACTAGCGGGGGTTACAGGTGAGCAGTTCTTC
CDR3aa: CASSELAGVTGEQFF

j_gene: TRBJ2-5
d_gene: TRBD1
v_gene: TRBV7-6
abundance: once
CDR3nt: TGTGCCAGCAGCTTAGTCGGTGGGACAGGACTCCAAGAGACCCAGTACTTC
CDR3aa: CASSLVGGTGLQETQYF

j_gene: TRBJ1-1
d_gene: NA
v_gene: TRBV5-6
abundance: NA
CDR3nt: TGTGCCAGCAGCTTGGTAGGGGCCGTTGAAGCTTTCTTT
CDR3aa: CASSLVGAVEAFF

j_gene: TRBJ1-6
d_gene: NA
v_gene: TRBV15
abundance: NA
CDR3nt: TGTGCCACCAGCAGAGCCCCTACGATGGATTCACCCCTCCACTTT
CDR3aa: CATSRAPTMDSPLHF

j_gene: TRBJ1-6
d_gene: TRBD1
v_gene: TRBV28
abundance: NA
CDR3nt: TGTGCCAGCAGTCCAGTGGGGACAGGGGTTTCACCCCTCCACTTT
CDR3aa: CASSPVGTGVSPLHF

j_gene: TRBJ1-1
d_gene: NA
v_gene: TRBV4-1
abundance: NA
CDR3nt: TGCGCCAGCAGCCAAGGAATTGGGCTTTCCCACTTGAACACTGAAGCTTTCTTT
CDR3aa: CASSQGIGLSHLNTEAFF

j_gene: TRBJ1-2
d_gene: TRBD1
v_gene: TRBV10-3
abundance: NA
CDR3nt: TGTGCCATCAGTGCGACAGGGGGCTATGGCTACACCTTC
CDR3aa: CAISATGGYGYTF

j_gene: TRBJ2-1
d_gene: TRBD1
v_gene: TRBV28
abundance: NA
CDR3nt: TGTGCCAGCAGTCCTAAGACAGGGGTGTACTACAATGAGCAGTTCTTC
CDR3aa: CASSPKTGVYYNEQFF

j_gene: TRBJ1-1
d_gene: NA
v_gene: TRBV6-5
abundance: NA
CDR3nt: TGTGCCAGCAGTTACTGGGGGCAGAGAGACACTGAAGCTTTCTTT
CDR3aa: CASSYWGQRDTEAFF

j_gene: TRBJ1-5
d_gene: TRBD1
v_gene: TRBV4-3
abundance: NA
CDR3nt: TGCGCCAGCAGCCAAGCCGCCCAGGGGGGTCAGCCCCAGCATTTT
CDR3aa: CASSQAAQGGQPQHF

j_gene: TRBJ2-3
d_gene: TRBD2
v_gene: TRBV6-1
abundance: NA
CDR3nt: TGTGCCAGCAGTGAACTAGCGGGGGCGGGTGATACGCAGTATTTT
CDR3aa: CASSELAGAGDTQYF

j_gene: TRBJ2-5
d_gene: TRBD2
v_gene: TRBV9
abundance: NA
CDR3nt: TGTGCCAGCAGCGTAGAGCGGGGGGGCCTAGAGACCCAGTACTTC
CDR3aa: CASSVERGGLETQYF

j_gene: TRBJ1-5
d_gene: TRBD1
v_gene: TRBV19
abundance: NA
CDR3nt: TGTGCCAGTAGTTTGCTGCGGACAGGGCTTCAGCCCCAGCATTTT
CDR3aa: CASSLLRTGLQPQHF

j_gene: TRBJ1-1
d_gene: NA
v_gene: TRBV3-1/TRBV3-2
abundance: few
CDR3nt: TGTGCCAGCAGCCGACTGGAGGGCACTGAAGCTTTCTTT
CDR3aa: CASSRLEGTEAFF

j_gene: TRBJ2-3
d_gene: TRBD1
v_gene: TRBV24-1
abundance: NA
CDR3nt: TGTGCCACCAAGGGGGACAGGGGAACAGATACGCAGTATTTT
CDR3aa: CATKGDRGTDTQYF

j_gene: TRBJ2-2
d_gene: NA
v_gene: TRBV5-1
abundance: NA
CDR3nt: TGCGCCAGCAGTGGGGGGACGGGCACCGGGGAGCTGTTTTTT
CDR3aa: CASSGGTGTGELFF

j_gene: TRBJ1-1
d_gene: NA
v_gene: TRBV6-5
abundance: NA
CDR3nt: TGTGCCAGCAGTTATTTTCGGAACACTGAAGCTTTCTTT
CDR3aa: CASSYFRNTEAFF

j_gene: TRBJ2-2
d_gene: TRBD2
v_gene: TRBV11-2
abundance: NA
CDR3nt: TGTGCCAGCAGCTTACTGGGACTAGCGGGGGAGGGCGGGGAGCTGTTTTTT
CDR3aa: CASSLLGLAGEGGELFF

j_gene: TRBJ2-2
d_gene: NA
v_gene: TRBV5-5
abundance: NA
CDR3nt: TGTGCCAGCAGCCCGGTCGCCGGGGAGCTGTTTTTT
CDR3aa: CASSPVAGELFF

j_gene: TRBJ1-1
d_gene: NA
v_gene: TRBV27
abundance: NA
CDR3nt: TGTGCCAGCGCCCCTCGGGGGATGAACACTGAAGCTTTCTTT
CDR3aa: CASAPRGMNTEAFF

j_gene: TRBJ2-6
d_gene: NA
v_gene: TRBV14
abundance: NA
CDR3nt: TGTGCCAGCAGCCAAGGACACATCCGCTCTGGGGCCAACGTCCTGACTTTC
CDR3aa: CASSQGHIRSGANVLTF

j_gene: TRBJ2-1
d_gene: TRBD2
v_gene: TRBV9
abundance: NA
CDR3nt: TGTGCCAGCAGCGTAGGACTAGCGGCGTACAATGAGCAGTTCTTC
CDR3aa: CASSVGLAAYNEQFF

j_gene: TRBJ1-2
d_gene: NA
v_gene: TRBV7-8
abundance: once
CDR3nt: TGTGCCAGCAGCGAGGATCAGGGGGGCTACACCTTC
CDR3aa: CASSEDQGGYTF

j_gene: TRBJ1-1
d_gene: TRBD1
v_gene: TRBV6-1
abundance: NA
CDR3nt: TGTGCCAGCAGGGAGACAGGGAGAAACACTGAAGCTTTCTTT
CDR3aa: CASRETGRNTEAFF

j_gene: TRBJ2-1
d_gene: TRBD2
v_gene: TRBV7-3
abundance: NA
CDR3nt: TGTGCCAGCAGCCCCGAGGTGGCTAGCGGGTACAATGAGCAGTTCTTC
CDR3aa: CASSPEVASGYNEQFF

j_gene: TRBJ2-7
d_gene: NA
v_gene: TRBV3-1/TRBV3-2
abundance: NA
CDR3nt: TGTGCCAGCAGCTCGTACGCGGGCTACGAGCAGTACTTC
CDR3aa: CASSSYAGYEQYF

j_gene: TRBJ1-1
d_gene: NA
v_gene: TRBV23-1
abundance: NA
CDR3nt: TGCGCCAGCAGTCAAACCCGACAGGTGAACACTGAAGCTTTCTTT
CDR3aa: CASSQTRQVNTEAFF

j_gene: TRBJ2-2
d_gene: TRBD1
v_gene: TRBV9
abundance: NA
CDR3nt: TGTGCCAGCAGCGTAGAGTCGGGACAGGTAATCACCGGGGAGCTGTTTTTT
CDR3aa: CASSVESGQVITGELFF

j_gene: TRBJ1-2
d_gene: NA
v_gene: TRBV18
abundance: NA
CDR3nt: TGTGCCAGCTCACCTCGGTCGTTGGATGGCTACACCTTC
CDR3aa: CASSPRSLDGYTF

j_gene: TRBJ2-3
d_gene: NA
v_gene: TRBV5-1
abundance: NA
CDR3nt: TGCGCCAGCAGCTTGGAGAGGGGCACAGATACGCAGTATTTT
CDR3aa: CASSLERGTDTQYF

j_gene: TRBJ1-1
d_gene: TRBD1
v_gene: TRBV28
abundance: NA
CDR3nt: TGTGCCAGCAGTCTAGCGACAGGGGTGAACACTGAAGCTTTCTTT
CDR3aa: CASSLATGVNTEAFF

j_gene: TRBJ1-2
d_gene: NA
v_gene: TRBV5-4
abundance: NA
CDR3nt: TGTGCCAGCAGCTTGCCCCTTTTGGGGGCGGATGGCTACACCTTC
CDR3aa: CASSLPLLGADGYTF

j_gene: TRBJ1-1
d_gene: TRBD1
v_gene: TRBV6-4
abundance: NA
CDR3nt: TGTGCCAGCAGTGACGGGACAGGGAGGAACACTGAAGCTTTCTTT
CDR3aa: CASSDGTGRNTEAFF

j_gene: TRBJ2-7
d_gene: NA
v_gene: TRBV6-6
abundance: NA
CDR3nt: TGTGCCAGCAGTTACTCAGCAGGGGACCCCTACGAGCAGTACTTC
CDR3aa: CASSYSAGDPYEQYF

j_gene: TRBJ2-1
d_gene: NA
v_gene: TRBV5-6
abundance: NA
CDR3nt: TGTGCCAGCAGCTTGTATCAGGGTGCTTACAATGAGCAGTTCTTC
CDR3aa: CASSLYQGAYNEQFF

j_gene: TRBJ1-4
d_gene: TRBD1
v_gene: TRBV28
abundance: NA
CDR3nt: TGTGCCAGCAGGGAGGGGGCGGGAGGTAATGAAAAACTGTTTTTT
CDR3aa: CASREGAGGNEKLFF

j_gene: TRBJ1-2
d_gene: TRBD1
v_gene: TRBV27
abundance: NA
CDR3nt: TGTGCCAGCAGTCCTCCGGGACAGGGAGGGCTTGTAGATGGCTACACCTTC
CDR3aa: CASSPPGQGGLVDGYTF

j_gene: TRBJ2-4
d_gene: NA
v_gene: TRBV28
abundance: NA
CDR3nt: TGTGCCAGCAGTTTTTTGACAAATCTAGCCAAAAACATTCAGTACTTC
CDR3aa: CASSFLTNLAKNIQYF

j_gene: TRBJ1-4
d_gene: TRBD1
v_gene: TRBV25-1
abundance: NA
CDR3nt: TGTGCCAGCAGCAACCGGGACAGGGGGATTACTAATGAAAAACTGTTTTTT
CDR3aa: CASSNRDRGITNEKLFF

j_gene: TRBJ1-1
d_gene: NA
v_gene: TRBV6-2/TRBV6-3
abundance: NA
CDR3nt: TGTGCCAGCAGCCACCGACAGCGGAACACTGAAGCTTTCTTT
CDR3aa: CASSHRQRNTEAFF